A single sample gave rise to the 17 T cell receptor beta chains below, sequenced in a study of patients and donors after allogeneic stem cell transplantation. Each CDR3 protein is one row after TCRdb ran MiXCR on the RT-PCR reads. This sample has 900,000 to 1,000,000 distinct CDR3 sequences, with roughly 18% found just once. The source material was blood, either unsorted or a sorted T cell fraction (not recorded which). These receptors were collected from a human donor who was either an allogeneic HSCT recipient or a stem cell or donor lymphocyte infusion donor (not recorded which). It is not recorded whose cells these are; they may come from a transplant donor.

The chain recombines TRBV25-1 with TRBJ2-5, with 8 nucleotides matching TRBD1. There are 15 residues in the CDR3. Germline V gene lookup returns CDR1 MGHDK and CDR2 SYGVNS. With 1 base clipped from V and 4 bases from J, the junction kept 5 bases outside the gene matches. In nucleotides, the CDR3 is TGTGCCAGCAGTGAATCACAGGGGGTCCGAGAGACCCAGTACTTC. Translated: CASSESQGVRETQYF.

The chain joins TRBV3-1 to TRBJ2-1; 13 positions agree with TRBD2. CDR1 is LGHDT, CDR2 YNNKEL, per germline (reference sequence). The CDR3 totals 15 residues. The J segment lost 9 bases and the V segment lost 1 base, leaving 3 bases of the junction unmatched. The CDR3 bases are TGTGCCAGCAGCCAAGGACTAGCGGGAGGTAGTGAGCAGTTCTTC. It yields the protein CASSQGLAGGSEQFF.

The chain couples TRBV9 to TRBJ2-3, with 7 bases matching TRBD1. V lost 3 bases, J lost 2 bases, and 6 bases stayed unmatched. The CDR3 has 15 residues. CDR1 is SGDLS and CDR2 is YYNGEE in the germline V gene. The CDR3 DNA reads TGTGCCAGCAGCGACAGGGGTGGCACCACAGATACGCAGTATTTT. Translating gives CASSDRGGTTDTQYF.

This clonotype was picked up many times. The rearrangement joins TRBV12-3 or TRBV12-4 to TRBJ2-3, with unresolved D. Trimming pared 3 bases from V and 7 bases from J, leaving 14 bases between. The CDR3 runs 14 residues. CDR3 amino acids: CASSLGSRRNTQYF. Written as DNA, the CDR3 is TGTGCCAGCAGTTTGGGCAGCCGCAGGAATACGCAGTATTTT.

This chain connects TRBV28 to TRBJ2-7, with 12 bases lining up with TRBD1. The CDR3 length is 14 residues. The trim removed 5 bases at V and 11 bases at J, leaving 10 bases unmatched. CDR1 is MDHEN, CDR2 SYDVKM, per germline. The DNA for the CDR3 is TGTGCCAGCAGTCCCCTTGGGGACAGGGGGCGAGAGTACTTC. It is translated as CASSPLGDRGREYF. Supplemented by reference TRBV28 and TRBJ2-7, the full variable domain reads DVKVTQSSRYLVKRTGEKVFLECVQDMDHENMFWYRQDPGLGLRLIYFSYDVKMKEKGDIPEGYSVSREKKERFSLILESASTNQTSMYLCASSPLGDRGREYFGPGTRLTVT.

There are many counts of this clonotype. The chain recombines TRBV12-3 or TRBV12-4 with TRBJ2-1; D might be TRBD1 (6 bases). Trimming took off 2 bases at V and 4 bases at J, with 15 bases between the two ends. The CDR3 consists of 16 residues. The CDR3 region is CASSLLRTAGYNEQFF. CDR3 DNA sequence: TGTGCCAGCAGTTTACTACGGACAGCAGGTTACAATGAGCAGTTCTTC.

This clonotype was counted only a few times. V usage is TRBV5-1 and J usage is TRBJ2-1; D is ambiguous. This CDR3 spans 14 amino acids. The V end was cut by 2 bases, the J end by 8 bases, with 14 bases between. Germline V CDR1 and CDR2: SGHRS, YFSETQ. Written as DNA, the CDR3 is TGCGCCAGCAGCTTTCTGCCTTCTAGGGATGAGCAGTTCTTC. Translation: CASSFLPSRDEQFF.

This clonotype was recorded a few times. The rearrangement links TRBV7-3 to TRBJ1-3; 9 bases are shared with TRBD1. V shed 5 bases and J 0 bases; nucleotides not matched to a gene: 8. The CDR3 covers 17 residues. CDR1 and CDR2 (germline): SGHTA, FQGTGA. Here the CDR3 DNA reads TGTGCCAGCAGCCCGTCGGACAGGGGAGGCTCTGGAAACACCATATATTTT. Protein product: CASSPSDRGGSGNTIYF.

The rearrangement uses TRBV20-1 and TRBJ1-4; TRBD1 matches at 7 bases. The ends lost 4 bases at V and 6 bases at J; junction bases unmatched: 14. This CDR3 is built from 16 residues. Germline-derived CDR1 and CDR2 are DFQATT and SNEGSKA (reference sequence). The DNA for the CDR3 is TGCAGTGCTACCGACGATAAACCGGGACAGCATGAAAAACTGTTTTTT. Protein: CSATDDKPGQHEKLFF.

This sequence joins TRBV12-3 or TRBV12-4 and TRBJ1-2; the match to TRBD1 covers 7 bases. The CDR3 runs to 14 residues. Trimming removed 3 bases from V and 8 bases from J; junction bases left unmatched: 9. The CDR3 here is CASSLDRRAFGYTF. CDR3 in DNA: TGTGCCAGCAGTTTGGACAGGCGTGCGTTCGGCTACACCTTC.

V is TRBV2 and J is TRBJ1-6; the D gene is possibly TRBD1 (5 bases). The CDR3 extends over 11 amino acids. Trimming removed 7 bases from V and 9 bases from J, with 7 bases in between. Germline CDR1 reads SNHLY; CDR2 reads FYNNEI. Written as DNA, the CDR3 is TGTGCCAGCACCACAGGTTCACCCCTCCACTTT. Its translation: CASTTGSPLHF.

This clonotype was recorded a few times. The chain recombines TRBV4-1 with TRBJ2-4, with D perhaps given as TRBD1 or TRBD2 (5 bases each). CDR3 length equals 15 residues. Trimming removed 0 bases from V and 8 bases from J, with 14 bases in between. Looked up from germline, CDR1 is MGHRA and CDR2 is YSYEKL. For the CDR3, the DNA is TGCGCCAGCAGCCAAGATCTGGGGGTTGCGGACATTCAGTACTTC. Translated: CASSQDLGVADIQYF.

This clonotype has more than one count but fewer than ten. The gene calls are TRBV15 and TRBJ2-7, with 7 bases matching TRBD1. The junction had 11 bases not matched to a gene; V was cut back by 4 bases and J by 2 bases. CDR1 LNHNV and CDR2 YYDKDF come from the germline V gene (reference sequence). The CDR3 has 16 amino acids. The CDR3 spells CATSNPGQDEAYEQYF. CDR3 sequence (DNA): TGTGCCACCAGCAATCCTGGACAGGATGAGGCCTACGAGCAGTACTTC.

The rearrangement joins TRBV5-5 to TRBJ2-7; TRBD1 might be the D (6 bases). The V end was cut by 0 bases, the J end by 0 bases, with 10 bases between. The V gene's germline CDR1 is SGHKS and CDR2 YYEKEE (reference sequence). This CDR3 has 15 amino acids. The CDR3 sequence is CASSLATGSSYEQYF. Here the CDR3 DNA reads TGTGCCAGCAGCTTGGCCACAGGGAGCTCCTACGAGCAGTACTTC.

V is TRBV5-1 and J is TRBJ1-6; 10 positions match TRBD1. CDR3 length: 16 residues. V was clipped by 4 bases and J by 7 bases; unmatched bases: 8. Per germline, CDR1 SGHRS and CDR2 YFSETQ. The CDR3 sequence: CASSVISGQGNSPLHF. CDR3 nucleotides: TGCGCCAGCAGCGTGATTTCGGGACAGGGGAATTCACCCCTCCACTTT.

This chain joins TRBV12-3 or TRBV12-4 and TRBJ2-2; TRBD2 agrees at 8 bases. CDR3 length equals 14 residues. J gave up 4 bases and V 8 bases, and 6 bases lay outside the gene matches. CDR3 amino acids: CASRRLASTGELFF. In nucleotides, the CDR3 is TGTGCCAGCCGGCGACTAGCGAGCACCGGGGAGCTGTTTTTT.

This clonotype was detected a few times. The CDR3, as DNA: TGTGCCAGCAGACCACGGGGAAACACCATATATTTT. Translation: CASRPRGNTIYF. The chain employs TRBV6-5 and TRBJ1-3; D unresolved. Germline loops: CDR1 MNHEY, CDR2 SVGAGI. This CDR3 is built from 12 residues. Trimming left V 6 bases short and J 4 bases short, with 7 bases between.